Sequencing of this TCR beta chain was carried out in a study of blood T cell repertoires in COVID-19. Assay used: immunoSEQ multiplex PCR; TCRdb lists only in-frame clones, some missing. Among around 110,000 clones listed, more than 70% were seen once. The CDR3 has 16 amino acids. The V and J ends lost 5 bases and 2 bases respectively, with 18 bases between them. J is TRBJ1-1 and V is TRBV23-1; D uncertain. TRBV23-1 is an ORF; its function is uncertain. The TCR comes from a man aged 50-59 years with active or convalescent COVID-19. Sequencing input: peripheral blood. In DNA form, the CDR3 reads TGCGCCAGCAGTTTCGGCCCGGGCAGGACTAACACTGAAGCTTTCTTT. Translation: CASSFGPGRTNTEAFF.